The sequence of this T cell receptor (beta chain) was determined in a study of T cell responses to AZD1222 COVID-19 vaccine. General study results and limits: Donors were largely white British and mainly female; clonal diversity was possibly underestimated. Only a handful of AZD1222 recipients were seropositive at baseline.

Germline CDR1 reads SGHRS; CDR2 reads YFSETQ. The V end was cut by 1 base, the J end by 5 bases, with 15 bases between. There are 16 residues in the CDR3. The method was immunoSEQ multiplex PCR; TCRdb's version includes in-frame clones alone and lacks a portion of them. Here the sample spans approximately 120,000 clones, 70% to 90% being singletons. With regard to this clone: No antigen is known for it.

The chain employs TRBV5-1 and TRBJ2-2; D may correspond to TRBD1 or TRBD2 (5 bases each). The specimen was peripheral blood, collected on day 0 of AZD1222 vaccination. The clonotype originates from an adult in good health. The CDR3 is CASSLFGGAKTGELFF. CDR3 nucleotides: TGCGCCAGCAGCTTGTTTGGGGGAGCAAAGACCGGGGAGCTGTTTTTT.